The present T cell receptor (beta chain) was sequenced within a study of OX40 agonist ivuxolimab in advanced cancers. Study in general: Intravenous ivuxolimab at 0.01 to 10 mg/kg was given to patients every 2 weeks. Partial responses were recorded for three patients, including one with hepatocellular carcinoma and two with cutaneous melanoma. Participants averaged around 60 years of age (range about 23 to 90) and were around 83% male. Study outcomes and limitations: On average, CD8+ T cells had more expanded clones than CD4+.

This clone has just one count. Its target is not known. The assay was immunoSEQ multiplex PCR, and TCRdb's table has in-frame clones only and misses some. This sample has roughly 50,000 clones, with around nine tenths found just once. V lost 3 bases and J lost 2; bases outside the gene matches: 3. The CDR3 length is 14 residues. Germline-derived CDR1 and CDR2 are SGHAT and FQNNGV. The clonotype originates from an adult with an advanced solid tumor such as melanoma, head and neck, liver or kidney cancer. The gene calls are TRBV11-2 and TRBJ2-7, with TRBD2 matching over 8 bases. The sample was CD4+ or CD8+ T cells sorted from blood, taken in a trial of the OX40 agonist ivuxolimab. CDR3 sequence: CASSFSGGAYEQYF. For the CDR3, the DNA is TGTGCCAGCAGCTTCTCCGGGGGGGCCTACGAGCAGTACTTC.